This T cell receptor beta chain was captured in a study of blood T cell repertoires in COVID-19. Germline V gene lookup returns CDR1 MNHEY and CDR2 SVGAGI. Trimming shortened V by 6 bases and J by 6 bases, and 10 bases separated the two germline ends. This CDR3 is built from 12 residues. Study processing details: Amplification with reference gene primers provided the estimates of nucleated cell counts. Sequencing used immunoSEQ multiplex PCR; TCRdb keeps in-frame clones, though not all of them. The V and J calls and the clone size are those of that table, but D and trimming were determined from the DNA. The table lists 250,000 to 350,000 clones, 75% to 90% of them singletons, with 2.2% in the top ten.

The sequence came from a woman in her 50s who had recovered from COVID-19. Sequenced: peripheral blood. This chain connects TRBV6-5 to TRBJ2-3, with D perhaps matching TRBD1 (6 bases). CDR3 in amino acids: CASRGAGDTQYF. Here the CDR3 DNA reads TGTGCCAGCAGGGGGGCAGGTGATACGCAGTATTTT.